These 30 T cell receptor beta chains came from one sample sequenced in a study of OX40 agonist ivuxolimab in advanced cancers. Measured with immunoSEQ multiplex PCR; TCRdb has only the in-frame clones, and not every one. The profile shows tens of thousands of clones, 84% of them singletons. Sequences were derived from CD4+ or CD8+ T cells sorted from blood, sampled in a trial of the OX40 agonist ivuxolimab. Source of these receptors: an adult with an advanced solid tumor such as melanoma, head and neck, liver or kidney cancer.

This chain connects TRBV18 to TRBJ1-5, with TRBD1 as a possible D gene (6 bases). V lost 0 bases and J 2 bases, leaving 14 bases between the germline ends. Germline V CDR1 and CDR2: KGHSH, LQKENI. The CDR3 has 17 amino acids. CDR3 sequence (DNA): TGTGCCAGCTCACCACCGTCAGGGGTCGGGGGCAATCAGCCCCAGCATTTT. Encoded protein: CASSPPSGVGGNQPQHF.

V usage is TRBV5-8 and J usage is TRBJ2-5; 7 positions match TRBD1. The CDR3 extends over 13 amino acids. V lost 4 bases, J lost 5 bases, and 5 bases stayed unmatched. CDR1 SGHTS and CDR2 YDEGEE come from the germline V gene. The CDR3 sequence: CASSKRGRETQYF. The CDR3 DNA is TGTGCCAGCAGCAAGAGGGGGCGGGAGACCCAGTACTTC.

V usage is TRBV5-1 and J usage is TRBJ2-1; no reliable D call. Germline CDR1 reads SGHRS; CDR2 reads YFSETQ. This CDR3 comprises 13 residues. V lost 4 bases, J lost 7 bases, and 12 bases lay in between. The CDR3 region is CASSVELVNEQFF. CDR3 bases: TGCGCCAGCAGCGTGGAACTGGTAAATGAGCAGTTCTTC. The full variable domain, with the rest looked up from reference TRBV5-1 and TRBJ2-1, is KAGVTQTPRYLIKTRGQQVTLSCSPISGHRSVSWYQQTPGQGLQFLFEYFSETQRNKGNFPGRFSGRQFSNSRSEMNVSTLELGDSALYLCASSVELVNEQFFGPGTRLTVL.

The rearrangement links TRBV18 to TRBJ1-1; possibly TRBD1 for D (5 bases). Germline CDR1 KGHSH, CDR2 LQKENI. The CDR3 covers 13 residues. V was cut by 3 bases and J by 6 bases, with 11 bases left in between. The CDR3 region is CASSPRGTAEAFF. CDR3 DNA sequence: TGTGCCAGCTCACCTCGGGGGACGGCTGAAGCTTTCTTT.

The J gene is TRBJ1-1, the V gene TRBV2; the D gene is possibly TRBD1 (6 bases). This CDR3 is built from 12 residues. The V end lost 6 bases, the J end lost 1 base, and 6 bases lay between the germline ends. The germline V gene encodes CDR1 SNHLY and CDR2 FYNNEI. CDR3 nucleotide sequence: TGTGCCAGCAGGGGACAGAACACTGAAGCTTTCTTT. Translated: CASRGQNTEAFF.

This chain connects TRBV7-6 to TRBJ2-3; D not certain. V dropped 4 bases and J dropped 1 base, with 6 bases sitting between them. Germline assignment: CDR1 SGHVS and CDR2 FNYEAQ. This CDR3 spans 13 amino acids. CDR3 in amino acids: CASSSVGTDTQYF. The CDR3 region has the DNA TGTGCCAGCAGCTCAGTAGGCACAGATACGCAGTATTTT. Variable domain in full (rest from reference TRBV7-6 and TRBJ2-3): GAGVSQSPRYKVTKRGQDVALRCDPISGHVSLYWYRQALGQGPEFLTYFNYEAQQDKSGLPNDRFSAERPEGSISTLTIQRTEQRDSAMYRCASSSVGTDTQYFGPGTRLTVL.

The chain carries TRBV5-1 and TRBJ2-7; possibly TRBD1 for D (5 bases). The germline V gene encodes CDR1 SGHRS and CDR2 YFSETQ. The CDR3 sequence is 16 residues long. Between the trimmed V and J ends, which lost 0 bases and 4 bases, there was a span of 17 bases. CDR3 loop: CASSLARVREEYEQYF. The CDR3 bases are TGCGCCAGCAGCTTGGCAAGGGTCAGGGAAGAGTACGAGCAGTACTTC.

CDR3 protein: CASRQGLAGDGETQYF. In DNA form, the CDR3 reads TGTGCCAGCAGGCAGGGACTAGCGGGAGACGGGGAGACCCAGTACTTC. This sequence joins TRBV2 and TRBJ2-5; 14 nucleotides line up with TRBD2. Looked up from germline, CDR1 is SNHLY and CDR2 is FYNNEI. The trim removed 6 bases at V and 5 bases at J, leaving 8 bases unmatched. The CDR3 covers 16 residues.

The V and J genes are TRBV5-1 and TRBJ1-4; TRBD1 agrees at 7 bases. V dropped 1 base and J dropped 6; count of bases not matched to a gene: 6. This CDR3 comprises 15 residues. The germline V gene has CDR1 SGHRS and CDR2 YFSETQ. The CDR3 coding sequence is TGCGCCAGCAGCTTGCACCGACAGGGAGATGAAAAACTGTTTTTT. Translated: CASSLHRQGDEKLFF. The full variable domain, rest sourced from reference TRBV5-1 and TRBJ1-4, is KAGVTQTPRYLIKTRGQQVTLSCSPISGHRSVSWYQQTPGQGLQFLFEYFSETQRNKGNFPGRFSGRQFSNSRSEMNVSTLELGDSALYLCASSLHRQGDEKLFFGSGTQLSVL.

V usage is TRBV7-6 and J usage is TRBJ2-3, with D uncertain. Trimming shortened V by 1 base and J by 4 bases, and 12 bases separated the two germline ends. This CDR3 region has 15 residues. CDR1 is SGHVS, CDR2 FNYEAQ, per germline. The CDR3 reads CASSLVADYPDTQYF. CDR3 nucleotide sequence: TGTGCCAGCAGCTTAGTTGCAGATTATCCAGATACGCAGTATTTT.

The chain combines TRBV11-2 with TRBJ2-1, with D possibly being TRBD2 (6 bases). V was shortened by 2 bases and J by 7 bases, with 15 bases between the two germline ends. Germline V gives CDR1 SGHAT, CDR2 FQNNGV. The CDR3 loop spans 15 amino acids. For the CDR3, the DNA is TGTGCCAGCAGCTTACCGGGGGTGAGGGGTAATGAGCAGTTCTTC. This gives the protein CASSLPGVRGNEQFF.

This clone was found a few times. DNA of the CDR3: TGTGCCAGCAGCTTAACAGGGAGAACTGAAGCTTTCTTT. Its translation: CASSLTGRTEAFF. The rearrangement uses TRBV7-9 and TRBJ1-1, with TRBD1 as a possible D gene (6 bases). Looked up from germline, CDR1 is SEHNR and CDR2 is FQNEAQ (reference sequence). This CDR3 contains 13 residues. Trimming took off 2 bases at V and 5 bases at J, with 9 bases between the two ends. Complete variable domain (other parts from reference TRBV7-9 and TRBJ1-1): DTGVSQNPRHKITKRGQNVTFRCDPISEHNRLYWYRQTLGQGPEFLTYFQNEAQLEKSRLLSDRFSAERPKGSFSTLEIQRTEQGDSAMYLCASSLTGRTEAFFGQGTRLTVV.

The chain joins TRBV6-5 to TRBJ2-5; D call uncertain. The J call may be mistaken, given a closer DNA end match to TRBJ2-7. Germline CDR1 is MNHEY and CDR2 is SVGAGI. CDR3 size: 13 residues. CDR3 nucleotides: TGTGCCAGCAGTTACTCGACTGCATACGAGCAGTACTTC. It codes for CASSYSTAYEQYF.

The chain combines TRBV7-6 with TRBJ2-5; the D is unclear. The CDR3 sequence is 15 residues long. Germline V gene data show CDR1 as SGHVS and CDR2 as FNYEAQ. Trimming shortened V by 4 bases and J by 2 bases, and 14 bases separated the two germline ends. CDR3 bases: TGTGCCAGCAGCTCCAGGCCCCGACCGCAAGAGACCCAGTACTTC. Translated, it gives CASSSRPRPQETQYF. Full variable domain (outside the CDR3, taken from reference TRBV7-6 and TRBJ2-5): GAGVSQSPRYKVTKRGQDVALRCDPISGHVSLYWYRQALGQGPEFLTYFNYEAQQDKSGLPNDRFSAERPEGSISTLTIQRTEQRDSAMYRCASSSRPRPQETQYFGPGTRLLVL.

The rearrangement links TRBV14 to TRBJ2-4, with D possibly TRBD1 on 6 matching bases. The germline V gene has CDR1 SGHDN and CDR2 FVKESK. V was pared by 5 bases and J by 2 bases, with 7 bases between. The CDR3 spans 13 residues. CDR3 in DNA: TGTGCCAGCAGCGACAGGTCCAAAAACATTCAGTACTTC. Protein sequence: CASSDRSKNIQYF.

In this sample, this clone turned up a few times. This chain's CDR3 is CASSLGQGMSQPQHF. CDR3 coding DNA: TGCGCCAGCAGCCTCGGACAGGGGATGAGTCAGCCCCAGCATTTT. The gene calls are TRBV4-1 and TRBJ1-5, with 9 bases that match TRBD1. Germline CDR1 reads MGHRA; CDR2 reads YSYEKL. With V trimmed by 4 bases and J by 6 bases, 7 bases remained unmatched. The CDR3 spans 15 residues.

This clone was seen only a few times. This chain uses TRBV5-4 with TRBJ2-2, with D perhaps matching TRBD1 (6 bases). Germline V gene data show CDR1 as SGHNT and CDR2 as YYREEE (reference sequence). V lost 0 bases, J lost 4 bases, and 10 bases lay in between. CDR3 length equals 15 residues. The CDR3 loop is CASSLGQVGTGELFF. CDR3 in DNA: TGTGCCAGCAGCTTGGGACAGGTCGGCACCGGGGAGCTGTTTTTT.

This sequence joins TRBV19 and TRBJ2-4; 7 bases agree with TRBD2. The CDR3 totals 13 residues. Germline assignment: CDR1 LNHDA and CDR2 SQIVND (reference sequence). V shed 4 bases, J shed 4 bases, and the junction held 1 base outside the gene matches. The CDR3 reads CASSSGRKNIQYF. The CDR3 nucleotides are TGTGCCAGTAGTAGCGGGAGAAAAAACATTCAGTACTTC.

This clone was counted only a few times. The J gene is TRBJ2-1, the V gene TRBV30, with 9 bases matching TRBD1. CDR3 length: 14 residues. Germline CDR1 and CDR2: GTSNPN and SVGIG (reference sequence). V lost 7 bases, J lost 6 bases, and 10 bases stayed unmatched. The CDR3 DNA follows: TGTGCCTACTCATCTCACAGGGGGCTCAATGAGCAGTTCTTC. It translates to CAYSSHRGLNEQFF. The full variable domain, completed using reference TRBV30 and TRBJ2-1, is SQTIHQWPATLVQPVGSPLSLECTVEGTSNPNLYWYRQAAGRGLQLLFYSVGIGQISSEVPQNLSASRPQDRQFILSSKKLLLSDSGFYLCAYSSHRGLNEQFFGPGTRLTVL.

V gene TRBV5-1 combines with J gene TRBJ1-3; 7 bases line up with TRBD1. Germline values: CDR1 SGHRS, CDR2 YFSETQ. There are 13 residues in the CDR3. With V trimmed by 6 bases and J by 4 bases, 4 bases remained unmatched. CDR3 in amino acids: CASKGGEGNTIYF. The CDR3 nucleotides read TGCGCCAGCAAAGGGGGCGAAGGAAACACCATATATTTT.

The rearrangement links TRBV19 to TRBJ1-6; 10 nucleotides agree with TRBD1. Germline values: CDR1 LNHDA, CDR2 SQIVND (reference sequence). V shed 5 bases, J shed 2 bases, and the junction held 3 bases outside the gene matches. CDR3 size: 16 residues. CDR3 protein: CASSLGQGAYNSPLHF. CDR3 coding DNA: TGTGCCAGTAGTCTCGGACAGGGGGCCTATAATTCACCCCTCCACTTT.

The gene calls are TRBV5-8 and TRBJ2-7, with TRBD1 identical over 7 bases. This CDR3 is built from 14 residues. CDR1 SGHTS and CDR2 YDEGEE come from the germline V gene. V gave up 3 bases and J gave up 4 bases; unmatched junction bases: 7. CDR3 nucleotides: TGTGCCAGCAGCTGGGACAGCGATCGGTACGAGCAGTACTTC. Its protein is CASSWDSDRYEQYF.

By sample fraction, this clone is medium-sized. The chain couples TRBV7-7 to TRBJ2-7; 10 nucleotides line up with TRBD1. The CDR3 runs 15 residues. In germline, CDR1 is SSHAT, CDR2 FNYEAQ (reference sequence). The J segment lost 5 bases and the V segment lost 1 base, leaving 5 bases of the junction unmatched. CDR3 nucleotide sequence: TGTGCCAGCAGCTTAGAAGGGACAGGGGTCCACGAGCAGTACTTC. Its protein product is CASSLEGTGVHEQYF.

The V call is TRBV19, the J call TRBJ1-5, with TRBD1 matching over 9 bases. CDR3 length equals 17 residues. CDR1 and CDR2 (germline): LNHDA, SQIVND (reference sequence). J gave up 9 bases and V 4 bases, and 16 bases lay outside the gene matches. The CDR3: CASSKVVKDRGNTPQHF. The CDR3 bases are TGTGCCAGTAGTAAGGTGGTGAAGGACAGGGGCAATACGCCCCAGCATTTT.

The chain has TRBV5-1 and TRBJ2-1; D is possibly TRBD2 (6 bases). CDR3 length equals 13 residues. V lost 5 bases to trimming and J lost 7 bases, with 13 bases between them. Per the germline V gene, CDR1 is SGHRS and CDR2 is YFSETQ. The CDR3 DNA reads TGCGCCAGCAGGAGCGGGTGGGGGAATGAGCAGTTCTTC. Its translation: CASRSGWGNEQFF.

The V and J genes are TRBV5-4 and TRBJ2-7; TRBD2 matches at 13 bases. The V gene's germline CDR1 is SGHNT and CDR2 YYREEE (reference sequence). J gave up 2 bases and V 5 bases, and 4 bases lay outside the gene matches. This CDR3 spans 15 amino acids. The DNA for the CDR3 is TGTGCCAGCAGGGGGGGACTAGCGGGAACCTACGAGCAGTACTTC. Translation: CASRGGLAGTYEQYF.

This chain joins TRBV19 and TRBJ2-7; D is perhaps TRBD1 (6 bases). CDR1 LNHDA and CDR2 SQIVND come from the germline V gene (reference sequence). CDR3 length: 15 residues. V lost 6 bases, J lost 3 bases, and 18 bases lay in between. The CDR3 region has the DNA TGTGCCAGTAGCCTACAGGGAAGAGGAGACTACGAGCAGTACTTC. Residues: CASSLQGRGDYEQYF.

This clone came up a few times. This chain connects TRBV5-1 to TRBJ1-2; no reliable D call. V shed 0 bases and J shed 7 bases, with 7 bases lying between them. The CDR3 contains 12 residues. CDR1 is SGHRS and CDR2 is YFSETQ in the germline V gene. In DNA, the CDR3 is TGCGCCAGCAGCTTGGATGGGGTTGGCTACACCTTC. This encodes CASSLDGVGYTF.

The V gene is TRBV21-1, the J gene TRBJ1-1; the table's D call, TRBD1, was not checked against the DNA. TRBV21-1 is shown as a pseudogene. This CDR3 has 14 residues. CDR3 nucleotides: TGTGCCAGCAGCAAACCGGGACAGGGAGTAACAGCTTTCTTT. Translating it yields CASSKPGQGVTAFF.

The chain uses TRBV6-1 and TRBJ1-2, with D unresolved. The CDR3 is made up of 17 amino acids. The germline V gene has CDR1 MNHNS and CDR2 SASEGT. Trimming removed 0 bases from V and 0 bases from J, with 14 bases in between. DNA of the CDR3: TGTGCCAGCAGTGAAGCGCTTGGATCCCTACCTAACTATGGCTACACCTTC. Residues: CASSEALGSLPNYGYTF.